This T cell receptor (beta chain) was identified during a study of follicular helper T cells after annual influenza vaccination. V lost 0 bases to trimming and J lost 2 bases, with 14 bases between them. Germline CDR1 reads MNHEY; CDR2 reads SVGAGI. This CDR3 comprises 16 residues. Using immunoSEQ multiplex PCR, the repertoire was profiled, and TCRdb retains in-frame clones only, with some absent. The sample includes 11,000 to 15,000 clones, just under 85% seen only once; the top ten take 0.25% to 0.35%. The sample's time point: 2014-2015 season, pre-vaccination. The rearrangement joins TRBV6-5 to TRBJ2-7; TRBD2 is a possible D gene (7 bases). The receptor was isolated from an adult who received the influenza vaccine. The specimen comprised CXCR5- memory CD4+ T cells sorted from blood, sampled on the day of influenza vaccination. CDR3 in amino acids: CASSYSQAGATYEQYF. The CDR3 DNA follows: TGTGCCAGCAGTTACTCGCAGGCGGGGGCGACCTACGAGCAGTACTTC.